These 30 T cell receptor beta chains came from one sample sequenced in a study of T cells in localized non-small cell lung cancer. TCRdb's table, derived via immunoSEQ multiplex PCR, lists solely in-frame clones and lacks some. This sample has around 92,000 clones, with approximately 91% found just once. Sequenced here: PBMCs, sampled before any cancer treatment. All receptors derive from a woman between 35 and 75 years old with stage II squamous cell lung carcinoma.

The genes are TRBV6-5 and TRBJ1-3; 10 positions match TRBD1. Germline V gives CDR1 MNHEY, CDR2 SVGAGI. The length of the CDR3 is 14 residues. V lost 2 bases and J lost 8; bases outside the gene matches: 3. The CDR3, as DNA: TGTGCCAGCAGTTACGGGACAGGGGTAGACACCATATATTTT. Protein: CASSYGTGVDTIYF.

The chain employs TRBV11-3 and TRBJ2-7, with 10 positions matching TRBD1. Germline V gene sequence: CDR1 SGHNT, CDR2 YENEEA. V dropped 2 bases and J dropped 2; count of bases not matched to a gene: 3. The CDR3 contains 15 residues. Here the CDR3 DNA reads TGTGCCAGCAGCTTACGACAGGGGGCGACCTACGAGCAGTACTTC. It yields the protein CASSLRQGATYEQYF.

The J gene is TRBJ2-1, the V gene TRBV6-1; TRBD2 matches 10 bases. The V gene's germline CDR1 is MNHNS and CDR2 SASEGT. The V gene end was trimmed by 2 bases and the J gene end by 6 bases; junction bases not matched to a gene: 7. This CDR3 contains 16 residues. The CDR3 region has the DNA TGTGCCAGCAGTGAATGGCTAGCGGGGGACCTCAATGAGCAGTTCTTC. Its translation is CASSEWLAGDLNEQFF.

The chain couples TRBV4-1 to TRBJ1-1; D not resolved. Germline CDR1 MGHRA, CDR2 YSYEKL. The CDR3 is made up of 15 amino acids. The ends were cut back, 0 bases at V and 1 base at J, with 9 bases in the middle. CDR3 loop: CASSQESGQNTEAFF. In DNA form, the CDR3 reads TGCGCCAGCAGCCAAGAAAGTGGGCAGAACACTGAAGCTTTCTTT.

The chain employs TRBV6-1 and TRBJ1-1; D is possibly TRBD1 (5 bases). The V gene's germline CDR1 is MNHNS and CDR2 SASEGT. V dropped 4 bases and J dropped 11 bases, with 14 bases sitting between them. The CDR3 loop spans 12 amino acids. CDR3 residues: CASSGGVVYAFF. The CDR3 nucleotides read TGTGCCAGCAGTGGAGGGGTCGTTTATGCTTTCTTT.

The V and J genes are TRBV12-5 and TRBJ2-2; D call uncertain. The CDR3 contains 16 residues. Trimming shortened V by 0 bases and J by 4 bases, and 12 bases separated the two germline ends. Germline CDR1 is LGHNT and CDR2 is FRNRAP. CDR3 protein: CASGLVLGVGTGELFF. The DNA for the CDR3 is TGTGCTAGTGGTTTGGTACTGGGTGTGGGCACCGGGGAGCTGTTTTTT.

The rearrangement links TRBV2 to TRBJ1-4; D is perhaps TRBD1 (6 bases). V dropped 5 bases and J dropped 0 bases, with 10 bases sitting between them. The CDR3 has 15 amino acids. Germline lookup yields CDR1 SNHLY and CDR2 FYNNEI. CDR3 sequence: CASSLQGSTNEKLFF. The DNA of the CDR3 is TGTGCCAGCAGTTTACAGGGTTCAACTAATGAAAAACTGTTTTTT.

The chain joins TRBV6-1 to TRBJ1-6; a possible D gene is TRBD1 (6 bases). The V and J ends lost 3 bases and 2 bases respectively, with 8 bases between them. The V gene's germline CDR1 is MNHNS and CDR2 SASEGT. The CDR3 covers 15 residues. The CDR3 loop reads CASSDKGAYNSPLHF. CDR3 nucleotide sequence: TGTGCCAGCAGTGATAAGGGGGCCTATAATTCACCCCTCCACTTT.

This clone was recorded only once. The chain links TRBV6-6 to TRBJ1-2; possible D gene TRBD1, 6 bases. V was shortened by 6 bases and J by 2 bases, with 16 bases between the two germline ends. This CDR3 is 15 amino acids long. In germline, CDR1 is MNHNY, CDR2 SVGAGI (reference sequence). The CDR3 coding sequence is TGTGCCAGCAGCTCAACAGGGTCGACAAACTATGGCTACACCTTC. This encodes CASSSTGSTNYGYTF.

The chain has TRBV6-1 and TRBJ1-2; possibly TRBD1 for D (5 bases). V dropped 7 bases and J dropped 0 bases, with 9 bases sitting between them. The CDR3 is made up of 13 amino acids. Germline CDR1 MNHNS, CDR2 SASEGT. The CDR3 loop is CASIRDANYGYTF. In DNA, the CDR3 is TGTGCCAGCATCAGGGATGCTAACTATGGCTACACCTTC.

V gene TRBV5-6 combines with J gene TRBJ1-2; 9 bases map to TRBD1. With 7 bases clipped from V and 4 bases from J, the junction kept 8 bases outside the gene matches. Germline loops: CDR1 SGHDT, CDR2 YYEEEE. The CDR3 is 14 residues long. The CDR3 DNA follows: TGTGCCAGCGCACCCACAGGGGGCGCCTATGGCTACACCTTC. This gives the protein CASAPTGGAYGYTF. Full variable domain (rest looked up from reference TRBV5-6 and TRBJ1-2): DAGVTQSPTHLIKTRGQQVTLRCSPKSGHDTVSWYQQALGQGPQFIFQYYEEEERQRGNFPDRFSGHQFPNYSSELNVNALLLGDSALYLCASAPTGGAYGYTFGSGTRLTVV.

This sequence joins TRBV11-3 and TRBJ2-7; D is uncertain. The CDR3 runs to 13 residues. CDR1 is SGHNT, CDR2 YENEEA, per germline. V lost 5 bases and J lost 3, with 11 bases in between. The CDR3 DNA reads TGTGCCAGCAGCACGGGTTTAATCTACGAGCAGTACTTC. Translation: CASSTGLIYEQYF.

The gene calls are TRBV6-6 and TRBJ2-5; D possibly matches TRBD1 or TRBD2 (5 bases each). The CDR3 is 15 residues long. Per germline, CDR1 MNHNY and CDR2 SVGAGI (reference sequence). The V and J ends lost 0 bases and 2 bases respectively, with 10 bases between them. The CDR3 protein is CASSYSTGQQETQYF. The CDR3 nucleotides read TGTGCCAGCAGTTACTCGACGGGGCAGCAAGAGACCCAGTACTTC.

The chain employs TRBV28 and TRBJ2-3, with 8 bases lining up with TRBD2. J was trimmed by 1 base and V by 6 bases; bases with no gene match: 3. This CDR3 has 14 amino acids. Germline-derived CDR1 and CDR2 are MDHEN and SYDVKM. CDR3 bases: TGTGCCAGCAGCAGAGCGGGGGGCACAGATACGCAGTATTTT. Translated, it gives CASSRAGGTDTQYF.

The chain is built from TRBV7-9 and TRBJ1-4; D gene ambiguous. The CDR3 is made up of 15 amino acids. From germline, CDR1 is SEHNR and CDR2 FQNEAQ (reference sequence). Trimming shortened V by 5 bases and J by 4 bases, and 14 bases separated the two germline ends. In nucleotides, the CDR3 is TGTGCCAGCAGCCCCCCGACCGCCTATAATGAAAAACTGTTTTTT. Its protein is CASSPPTAYNEKLFF.

V gene TRBV11-2 combines with J gene TRBJ2-7; 11 bases map to TRBD1. The CDR3 has 19 residues. V lost 4 bases to trimming and J lost 3 bases; unmatched junction nucleotides: 17. Germline V CDR1 and CDR2: SGHAT, FQNNGV. The CDR3 DNA reads TGTGCCAGCAGCTCCTCTGGACAGGGGGCGCTAGCCTCTTACTACGAGCAGTACTTC. This sequence encodes CASSSSGQGALASYYEQYF.

V usage is TRBV28 and J usage is TRBJ2-2; 10 bases fit TRBD2. The length of the CDR3 is 16 residues. Trimming cost V 5 bases and J 1 base; bases outside gene matches: 4. CDR1 is MDHEN, CDR2 SYDVKM, per germline. The CDR3 DNA is TGTGCCAGCAGTCGCAGACTAGCGGGGAACACCGGGGAGCTGTTTTTT. Amino acids: CASSRRLAGNTGELFF.

J is TRBJ1-6 and V is TRBV4-1; D gene unclear. The CDR3 runs to 17 residues. With 1 base removed from V and 0 bases from J, the gap between germline ends came to 10 bases. Per the germline V gene, CDR1 is MGHRA and CDR2 is YSYEKL. The CDR3 reads CASSQGPESSYNSPLHF. The DNA for the CDR3 is TGCGCCAGCAGCCAAGGGCCGGAGAGCTCCTATAATTCACCCCTCCACTTT.

CDR3 in amino acids: CSVVKGSTEAFF. The CDR3 region has the DNA TGCAGCGTTGTCAAAGGTTCCACTGAAGCTTTCTTT. The chain couples TRBV29-1 to TRBJ1-1; D gene ambiguous. This CDR3 comprises 12 residues. V lost 4 bases and J lost 4, with 10 bases in between. Germline CDR1 SQVTM, CDR2 ANQGSEA.

The chain uses TRBV29-1 and TRBJ2-5, with 8 nucleotides matching TRBD1. This CDR3 contains 15 residues. The V gene's germline CDR1 is SQVTM and CDR2 ANQGSEA. Trimming removed 1 base from V and 5 bases from J; junction bases left unmatched: 9. Here the CDR3 reads CSVEVPRGQRETQYF. CDR3 DNA sequence: TGCAGCGTTGAAGTACCCAGGGGGCAACGGGAGACCCAGTACTTC.

This clone appeared once. The chain recombines TRBV2 with TRBJ2-7; weak D call: TRBD1 (6 bases). The V and J ends lost 6 bases and 3 bases respectively, with 12 bases between them. CDR1 is SNHLY, CDR2 FYNNEI, per germline. This CDR3 is built from 13 residues. The CDR3 DNA reads TGTGCCAGCAGCCAGGGGCCCAACTACGAGCAGTACTTC. Its protein is CASSQGPNYEQYF.

The genes are TRBV6-5 and TRBJ2-1; D may correspond to TRBD1 or TRBD2 (6 bases each). The V end was cut by 2 bases, the J end by 5 bases, with 13 bases between. CDR3 length equals 15 residues. Germline CDR1 reads MNHEY; CDR2 reads SVGAGI. CDR3 nucleotides: TGTGCCAGCAGTTACCCTGGGGGCGGGAACAATGAGCAGTTCTTC. Translated: CASSYPGGGNNEQFF.

The CDR3 DNA reads TGTGCCAGCACCATTACAGGGGGTACTGAAGCTTTCTTT. Its protein product is CASTITGGTEAFF. This rearrangement joins TRBV6-6 to TRBJ1-1; 8 bases map to TRBD1. CDR1 and CDR2 from the germline V gene are MNHNY and SVGAGI (reference sequence). The CDR3 runs 13 residues. V dropped 7 bases and J dropped 5; count of bases not matched to a gene: 6.

The rearrangement links TRBV6-1 to TRBJ2-3, with TRBD2 as a possible D gene (5 bases). Germline V gene lookup returns CDR1 MNHNS and CDR2 SASEGT. V shed 4 bases and J shed 0 bases, with 14 bases lying between them. The CDR3 runs to 16 residues. The CDR3 coding sequence is TGTGCCAGCAGTGTTCGGAGCGGAACTAGCACAGATACGCAGTATTTT. Translation gives CASSVRSGTSTDTQYF.

The chain links TRBV15 to TRBJ1-4, with D unresolved. The CDR3 totals 17 residues. Trimming pared 5 bases from V and 3 bases from J, leaving 19 bases between. CDR1 is LNHNV, CDR2 YYDKDF, per germline (reference sequence). CDR3 loop: CATSGLHRRTSNEKLFF. DNA of the CDR3: TGTGCCACCAGCGGTCTCCATCGAAGAACATCTAATGAAAAACTGTTTTTT.

The J gene is TRBJ2-1, the V gene TRBV5-1; possibly TRBD1 for D (5 bases). V lost 4 bases and J 7 bases, leaving 15 bases between the germline ends. The CDR3 totals 14 residues. The germline gives CDR1 SGHRS, CDR2 YFSETQ. The CDR3 region is CASSGGAGKNEQFF. The CDR3, as DNA: TGCGCCAGCAGCGGCGGAGCAGGGAAGAATGAGCAGTTCTTC.

V is TRBV13 and J is TRBJ2-3; D may be TRBD2 (6 bases). Looked up from germline, CDR1 is PRHDT and CDR2 is FYEKMQ (reference sequence). CDR3 length: 13 amino acids. V lost 5 bases to trimming and J lost 6 bases, with 12 bases between them. CDR3: CASSLGLSDTQYF. DNA for the CDR3: TGTGCCAGCAGCCTGGGACTTTCGGATACGCAGTATTTT.

The chain is built from TRBV5-1 and TRBJ2-3; D is perhaps TRBD1 (7 bases). The CDR3 contains 20 residues. V lost 3 bases to trimming and J lost 0 bases, with 26 bases between them. CDR1 and CDR2 from the germline V gene are SGHRS and YFSETQ. CDR3 DNA sequence: TGCGCCAGCAGCTCCCTCGCGGGACAGCGGATCGATGCCAGCACAGATACGCAGTATTTT. Protein: CASSSLAGQRIDASTDTQYF.

This clone occurred once. The chain combines TRBV27 with TRBJ2-7, with D possibly matching TRBD1 (5 bases). Per germline, CDR1 MNHEY and CDR2 SMNVEV (reference sequence). Trimming took off 3 bases at V and 3 bases at J, with 18 bases between the two ends. The CDR3 consists of 16 residues. The CDR3 DNA is TGTGCCAGCAGTTTCAAAATGCAGGGCCCGAGCTACGAGCAGTACTTC. Translating gives CASSFKMQGPSYEQYF.

The V call is TRBV10-2, the J call TRBJ1-2, with D perhaps matching TRBD1 (6 bases). CDR3 size: 13 residues. The V gene's germline CDR1 is WSHSY and CDR2 SAAADI. V was shortened by 8 bases and J by 2 bases, with 12 bases between the two germline ends. This CDR3 is CASGPGTNYGYTF. The CDR3 DNA sequence: TGCGCCAGCGGTCCCGGGACAAACTATGGCTACACCTTC.